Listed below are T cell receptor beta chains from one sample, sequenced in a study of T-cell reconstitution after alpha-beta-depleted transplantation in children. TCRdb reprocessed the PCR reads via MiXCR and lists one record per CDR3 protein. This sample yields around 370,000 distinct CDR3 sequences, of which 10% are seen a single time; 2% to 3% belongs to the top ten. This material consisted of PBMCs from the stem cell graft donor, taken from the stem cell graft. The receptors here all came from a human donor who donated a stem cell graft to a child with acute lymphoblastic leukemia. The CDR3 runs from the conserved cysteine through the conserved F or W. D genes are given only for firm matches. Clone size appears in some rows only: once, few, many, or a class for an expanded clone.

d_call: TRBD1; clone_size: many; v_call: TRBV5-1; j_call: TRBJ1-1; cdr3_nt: TGCGCCAGCAGCTGGGGGGACAGCGGTAACACTGAAGCTTTCTTT; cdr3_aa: CASSWGDSGNTEAFF
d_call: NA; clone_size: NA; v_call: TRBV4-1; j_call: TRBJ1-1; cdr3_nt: TGCGCCAGCAGCCTAAGAACAGTACAGGAGAGTCAAGCTTTCTTT; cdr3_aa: CASSLRTVQESQAFF
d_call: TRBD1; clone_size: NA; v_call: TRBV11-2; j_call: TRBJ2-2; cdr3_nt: TGTGCCAGCCAGCCTCTACCGGGACAGGGCTCCGGGGAGCTGTTTTTT; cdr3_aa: CASQPLPGQGSGELFF
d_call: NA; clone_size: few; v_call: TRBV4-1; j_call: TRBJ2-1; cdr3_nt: TGCGCCAGCCGGGGCGTCTCCTACAATGAGCAGTTCTTC; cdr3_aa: CASRGVSYNEQFF
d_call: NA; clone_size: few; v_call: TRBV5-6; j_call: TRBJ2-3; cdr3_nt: TGTGCCAGCAGCTACCGCACAACAGGTCCCGCTAGCACAGATACGCAGTATTTT; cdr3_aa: CASSYRTTGPASTDTQYF
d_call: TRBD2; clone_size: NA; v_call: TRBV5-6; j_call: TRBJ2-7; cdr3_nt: TGTGCCAGCAGCTTACTAGCGGGTTTGTACGAGCAGTACTTC; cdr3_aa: CASSLLAGLYEQYF
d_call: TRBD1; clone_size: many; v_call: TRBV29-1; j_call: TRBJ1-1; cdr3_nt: TGCAGCGGCCAGACAGGGGGCACTGAAGCTTTCTTT; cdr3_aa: CSGQTGGTEAFF
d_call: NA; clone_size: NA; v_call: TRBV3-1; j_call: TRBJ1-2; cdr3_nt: TGTGCCAGCAGCCAAGAGGGCAGGGTTTTCGGCTACACCTTC; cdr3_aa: CASSQEGRVFGYTF
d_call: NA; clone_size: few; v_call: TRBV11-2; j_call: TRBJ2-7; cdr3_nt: TGTGCCAGCAGGTTCGTGGGGGCCTACGAGCAGTACTTC; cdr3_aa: CASRFVGAYEQYF
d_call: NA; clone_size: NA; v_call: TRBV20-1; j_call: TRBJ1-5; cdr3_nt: TGCAGTGCTACGAGGGGGGGGCGCTCCCCTTTCAATCAGCCCCAGCATTTT; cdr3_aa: CSATRGGRSPFNQPQHF
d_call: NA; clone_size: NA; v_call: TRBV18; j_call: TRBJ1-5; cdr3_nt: TGTGCCAGCTCACCACGATCGGATAATCAGCCCCAGCATTTT; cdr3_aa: CASSPRSDNQPQHF
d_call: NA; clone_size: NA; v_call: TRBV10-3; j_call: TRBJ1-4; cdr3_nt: TGTGCCATCAGTGGGTCAATGGGACCCCGAGGGGAAAAACTGTTTTTT; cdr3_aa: CAISGSMGPRGEKLFF
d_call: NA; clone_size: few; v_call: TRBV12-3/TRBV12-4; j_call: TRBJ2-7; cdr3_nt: TGTGCCAGCAGTCAGGGTGGGAGCAGACAGTACTTC; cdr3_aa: CASSQGGSRQYF
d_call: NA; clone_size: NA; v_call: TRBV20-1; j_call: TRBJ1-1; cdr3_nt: TGCAGTGCTAGTCGTTGGGGGAACACTGAAGCTTTCTTT; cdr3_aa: CSASRWGNTEAFF
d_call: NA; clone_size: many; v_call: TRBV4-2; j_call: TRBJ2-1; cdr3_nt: TGTGCCAGCAGCCAAGAACTAACGGAGGGCAATGAGCAGTTCTTC; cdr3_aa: CASSQELTEGNEQFF
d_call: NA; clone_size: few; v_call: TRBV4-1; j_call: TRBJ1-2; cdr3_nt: TGCGCCAGCAGCCAAACAAAGTCGGGGGACGCTTATGGCTACACCTTC; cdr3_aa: CASSQTKSGDAYGYTF